This TCR beta chain was identified during a study of cytomegalovirus exposure and HLA in healthy donors. Looking at the study overall: Early released data comprised about 90 million unique TCRs from HLA-typed donors. Notes on the study in general: Information on immune exposure was restricted to one variable (CMV serostatus). A later analysis linked a missense variant in DCLRE1C to the trimming of TCR beta V and J genes.

This PCR relied on a set of 60 Vbeta primers and 13 Jbeta primers. Assay used: immunoSEQ multiplex PCR; TCRdb lists only in-frame clones, some missing. The repertoire holds 100,000 to 150,000 clones, with 80% to 90% as singletons. Germline CDR1 MNHNY, CDR2 SVGAGI (reference sequence). The J segment lost 6 bases and the V segment lost 6 bases, leaving 7 bases of the junction unmatched. CDR3 length: 14 amino acids. Although they were nominally healthy when sampled, donors likely had unrecorded immune exposures. About this clone: Antigen specificity is unknown.

The chain employs TRBV6-6 and TRBJ2-1, with TRBD2 identical over 8 bases. This TCR was sampled from a woman in her forties in good health and CMV-seropositive. The sequencing input was PBMCs. The CDR3 protein is CASRGGRRSNEQFF. The CDR3 region has the DNA TGTGCCAGCAGGGGCGGGAGGCGGTCCAATGAGCAGTTCTTC.